This TCR beta chain was identified in a study of T-cell memory formation after mild COVID-19. At the level of the study: TCR clusters were mostly donor specific.

The authors produced TCR alpha and TCR beta cDNA libraries with sample barcodes and UMIs by 5'RACE using constant-segment primers. TCRdb reanalysed the 5' RACE reads using MiXCR and keeps one entry per CDR3 protein. Among 550,000 to 700,000 distinct CDR3 sequences listed, more than 15% were seen once. This receptor was taken from an adult woman who had mild COVID-19 (a few samples of this study predate the infection). Cell type and time point are not known. Specimen: PBMCs or a T cell subset sorted from them (not recorded which).

The CDR3 nucleotides read TGTGCCAGCTCACGTGAGAGGGGCACTGAAGCTTTCTTT. Translating it yields CASSRERGTEAFF. J is TRBJ1-1 and V is TRBV18, with D possibly being TRBD1 (5 bases). Germline lookup yields CDR1 KGHSH and CDR2 LQKENI. The CDR3 is 13 residues long. V was cut by 4 bases and J by 4 bases, with 10 bases left in between. Using reference TRBV18 and TRBJ1-1 for the parts outside the CDR3, the full variable domain is NAGVMQNPRHLVRRRGQEARLRCSPMKGHSHVYWYRQLPEEGLKFMVYLQKENIIDESGMPKERFSAEFPKEGPSILRIQQVVRGDSAAYFCASSRERGTEAFFGQGTRLTVV.